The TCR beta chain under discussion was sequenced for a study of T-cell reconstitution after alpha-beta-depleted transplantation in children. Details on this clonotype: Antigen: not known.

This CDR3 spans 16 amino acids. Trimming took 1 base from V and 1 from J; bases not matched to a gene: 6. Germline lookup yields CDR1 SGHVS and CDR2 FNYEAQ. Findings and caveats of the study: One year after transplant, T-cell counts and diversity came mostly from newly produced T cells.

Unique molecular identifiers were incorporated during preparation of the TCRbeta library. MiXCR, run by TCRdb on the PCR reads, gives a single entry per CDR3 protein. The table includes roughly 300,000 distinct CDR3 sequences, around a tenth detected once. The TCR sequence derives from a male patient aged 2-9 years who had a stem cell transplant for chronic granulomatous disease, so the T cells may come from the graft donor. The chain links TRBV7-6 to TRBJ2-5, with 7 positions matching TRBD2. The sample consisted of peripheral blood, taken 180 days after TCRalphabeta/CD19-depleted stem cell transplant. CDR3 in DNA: TGTGCCAGCAGCTTAGAGGCGGGACTAATCCAAGAGACCCAGTACTTC. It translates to CASSLEAGLIQETQYF.